These T cell receptor beta chains were read from a single sample in a study of blood T cell repertoires in COVID-19. The table came from immunoSEQ multiplex PCR; TCRdb's copy has only in-frame clones and leaves some out. The table includes roughly 410,000 clones, approximately 87% detected once. The sample was peripheral blood. Receptors were obtained from a woman between 55 and 75 years old with COVID-19, enrolled during active disease. The CDR3 runs from the conserved cysteine through the conserved F or W. The D gene is left open where the match is weak. Clone sizes are given selectively: once, few, many, or a class where the clone is expanded.

v_call: TRBV11-2; j_call: TRBJ1-2; clone_size: -; d_call: -; cdr3_nt: TGTGCCAGCAGTGCGGGGGCTCGAAGCTACACCTTC; cdr3_aa: CASSAGARSYTF
v_call: TRBV28; j_call: TRBJ1-1; clone_size: -; d_call: -; cdr3_nt: TGTGCCAGCAGTTTTATCGACACGGAAGCTTTCTTT; cdr3_aa: CASSFIDTEAFF
v_call: TRBV7-3; j_call: TRBJ2-3; clone_size: -; d_call: TRBD2; cdr3_nt: TGTGCCAGCAGCCCCCCCGGACTAGCGGGGGGTACAGATACGCAGTATTTT; cdr3_aa: CASSPPGLAGGTDTQYF
v_call: TRBV7-8; j_call: TRBJ2-2; clone_size: -; d_call: TRBD2; cdr3_nt: TGTGCCAGCACCGGGACTAGCCTAACCGGGGAGCTGTTTTTT; cdr3_aa: CASTGTSLTGELFF
v_call: TRBV30; j_call: TRBJ1-1; clone_size: -; d_call: -; cdr3_nt: TGTGCCTGCGTAGCAAGGTCTGAAGCTTTCTTT; cdr3_aa: CACVARSEAFF
v_call: TRBV7-6; j_call: TRBJ1-1; clone_size: -; d_call: -; cdr3_nt: TGTGCCAGCACCCCCTTTACAGCGAACACTGAAGCTTTCTTT; cdr3_aa: CASTPFTANTEAFF
v_call: TRBV27; j_call: TRBJ2-3; clone_size: -; d_call: TRBD2; cdr3_nt: TGTGCCAGCAGCCCCGCCCCCGGGGGGAGGGCAGATACGCAGTATTTT; cdr3_aa: CASSPAPGGRADTQYF
v_call: TRBV25-1; j_call: TRBJ1-2; clone_size: -; d_call: -; cdr3_nt: TGTGCCAGCAGTGAATGGGGGGGGAACTATGGCTACACCTTC; cdr3_aa: CASSEWGGNYGYTF
v_call: TRBV18; j_call: TRBJ1-2; clone_size: -; d_call: TRBD1; cdr3_nt: TGTGCCAGCTCACCAGGGACAGGGAGCTATGGCTACACCTTC; cdr3_aa: CASSPGTGSYGYTF
v_call: TRBV27; j_call: TRBJ1-2; clone_size: once; d_call: -; cdr3_nt: TGTGCCAGCAGTGTCGGGGGCTATGGCTACACCTTC; cdr3_aa: CASSVGGYGYTF
v_call: TRBV3-1/TRBV3-2; j_call: TRBJ1-5; clone_size: -; d_call: TRBD1; cdr3_nt: TGTGCCAGCAGCCAAGATGGGGGACAGGGAAGTCAGCCCCAGCATTTT; cdr3_aa: CASSQDGGQGSQPQHF
v_call: TRBV7-8; j_call: TRBJ2-7; clone_size: -; d_call: TRBD2; cdr3_nt: TGTGCCAGCAGTCCGGGAGGCGGGGGGACCTCCTACGAGCAGTACTTC; cdr3_aa: CASSPGGGGTSYEQYF
v_call: TRBV6-4; j_call: TRBJ1-2; clone_size: few; d_call: -; cdr3_nt: TGTGCCAGCAGTGACGGGGGAGGTGGCTACACCTTC; cdr3_aa: CASSDGGGGYTF
v_call: TRBV19; j_call: TRBJ1-3; clone_size: -; d_call: -; cdr3_nt: TGTGCCAGTAGTAGAGCGGTAAGCTCTGGAAACACCATATATTTT; cdr3_aa: CASSRAVSSGNTIYF
v_call: TRBV28; j_call: TRBJ1-4; clone_size: -; d_call: -; cdr3_nt: TGTGCCAGCAGTTTGCTGGGACAAACTGCAACTAATGAAAAACTGTTTTTT; cdr3_aa: CASSLLGQTATNEKLFF
v_call: TRBV12-3/TRBV12-4; j_call: TRBJ2-1; clone_size: -; d_call: -; cdr3_nt: TGTGCCAGCAGTTTTGTCCGGGAAGCGCAGTTCTTC; cdr3_aa: CASSFVREAQFF
v_call: TRBV28; j_call: TRBJ1-5; clone_size: -; d_call: TRBD1; cdr3_nt: TGTGCCAGCAGTTTAGGACAGGGGAGGCAGCCCCAGCATTTT; cdr3_aa: CASSLGQGRQPQHF
v_call: TRBV27; j_call: TRBJ2-3; clone_size: -; d_call: -; cdr3_nt: TGTGCCAGCAGTTTAATAACTAGCACAGATACGCAGTATTTT; cdr3_aa: CASSLITSTDTQYF
v_call: TRBV28; j_call: TRBJ1-5; clone_size: -; d_call: -; cdr3_nt: TGTGCCAGCAGTTTTATATCCCGTGGCTTGTTTCAGCCCCAGCATTTT; cdr3_aa: CASSFISRGLFQPQHF
v_call: TRBV12-3/TRBV12-4; j_call: TRBJ1-4; clone_size: -; d_call: TRBD1; cdr3_nt: TGTGCCAGCAGTGAGGACAGGGAAAAACTGTTTTTT; cdr3_aa: CASSEDREKLFF
v_call: TRBV2; j_call: TRBJ2-3; clone_size: -; d_call: -; cdr3_nt: TGTGCCAGCAAGGCGGGGAGCACAGATACGCAGTATTTT; cdr3_aa: CASKAGSTDTQYF
v_call: TRBV19; j_call: TRBJ1-1; clone_size: once; d_call: TRBD1; cdr3_nt: TGTGCCAGTAGTATTGTAGGACAGGGGGAAGCTTTCTTT; cdr3_aa: CASSIVGQGEAFF
v_call: TRBV9; j_call: TRBJ1-1; clone_size: -; d_call: -; cdr3_nt: TGTGCCAGCAGCGTAGATGGCAGGGCGAACACTGAAGCTTTCTTT; cdr3_aa: CASSVDGRANTEAFF
v_call: TRBV27; j_call: TRBJ1-6; clone_size: few; d_call: TRBD1; cdr3_nt: TGTGCCAGCAGTTTCGCCGGGACAGGGAACTCACCCCTCCACTTT; cdr3_aa: CASSFAGTGNSPLHF
v_call: TRBV18; j_call: TRBJ2-7; clone_size: -; d_call: TRBD1; cdr3_nt: TGTGCCAGCAAACAGGGGGCCGCCTACGAGCAGTACTTC; cdr3_aa: CASKQGAAYEQYF
v_call: TRBV14; j_call: TRBJ2-1; clone_size: -; d_call: TRBD1; cdr3_nt: TGTGCCAGCAGCCCAAGACAGGGGGTGTTCGGGGAGCAGTTCTTC; cdr3_aa: CASSPRQGVFGEQFF
v_call: TRBV7-3; j_call: TRBJ1-1; clone_size: -; d_call: -; cdr3_nt: TGTGCCAGCAGCTTAGCGGTGGGTATGAACACTGAAGCTTTCTTT; cdr3_aa: CASSLAVGMNTEAFF
v_call: TRBV9; j_call: TRBJ2-3; clone_size: -; d_call: -; cdr3_nt: TGTGCCAGCAGCCCCTCGGGGGGCACAGATACGCAGTATTTT; cdr3_aa: CASSPSGGTDTQYF